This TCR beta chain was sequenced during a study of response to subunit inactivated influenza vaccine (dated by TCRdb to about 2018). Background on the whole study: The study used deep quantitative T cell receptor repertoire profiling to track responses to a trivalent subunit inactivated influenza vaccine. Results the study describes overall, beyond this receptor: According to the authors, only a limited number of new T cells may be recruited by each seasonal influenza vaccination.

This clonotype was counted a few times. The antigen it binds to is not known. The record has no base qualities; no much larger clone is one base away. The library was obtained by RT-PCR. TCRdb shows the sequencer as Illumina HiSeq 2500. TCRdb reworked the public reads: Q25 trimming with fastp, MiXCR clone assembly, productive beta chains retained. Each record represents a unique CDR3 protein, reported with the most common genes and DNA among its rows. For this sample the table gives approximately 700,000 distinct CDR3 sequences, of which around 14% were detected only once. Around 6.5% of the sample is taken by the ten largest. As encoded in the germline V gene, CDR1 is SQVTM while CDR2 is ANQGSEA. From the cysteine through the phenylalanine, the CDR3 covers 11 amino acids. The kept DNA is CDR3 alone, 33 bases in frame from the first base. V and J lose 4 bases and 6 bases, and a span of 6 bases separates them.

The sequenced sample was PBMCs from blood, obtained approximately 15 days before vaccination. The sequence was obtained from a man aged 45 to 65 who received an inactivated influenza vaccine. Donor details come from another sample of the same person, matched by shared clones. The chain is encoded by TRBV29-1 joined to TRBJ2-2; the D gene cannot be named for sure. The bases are TGCAGCGTTGTGTCATCCGGGGAGCTGTTTTTT. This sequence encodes CSVVSSGELFF.